In this sample, the clone carrying this T cell receptor beta chain turned up a few times. The antigen is unknown. Full-length variable regions came from constant-region reverse primers plus semi-nested Nested Universal Primer A PCR. TCRdb used MiXCR to reprocess the 5' RACE reads, holding one entry per CDR3 protein. The profile shows nearly 55,000 distinct CDR3 sequences, more than 20% of them singletons. Naive CD4+ T cells were purified with Tregs depleted by CD25. Germline CDR1 is MNHEY and CDR2 is SVGAGI. The germline V and J ends were trimmed by 5 bases and 8 bases, with 22 bases remaining between them. This CDR3 spans 17 amino acids. Study-level points and caveats: The TCR gene usage of tumor memory CD4+ T cells clustered together with blood and lymph node memory CD4+ cells and with lymph node naive CD4+ cells. Tumor Tregs overlapped most with tumor, then blood, naive CD4+ cells.

Specimen: tumor-infiltrating naive CD4+ T cells sorted from the breast tumor. Sample subset: naive CD4+ T cells, CD4+CD45RA+CD25-. The chain employs TRBV6-5 and TRBJ1-6; unclear D gene. The TCR was taken from a female donor with breast cancer. The CDR3 DNA is TGTGCCAGCAGTAAATCCCCGGGAGGAATTGGTGATTCACCCCTCCACTTT. This gives the protein CASSKSPGGIGDSPLHF.